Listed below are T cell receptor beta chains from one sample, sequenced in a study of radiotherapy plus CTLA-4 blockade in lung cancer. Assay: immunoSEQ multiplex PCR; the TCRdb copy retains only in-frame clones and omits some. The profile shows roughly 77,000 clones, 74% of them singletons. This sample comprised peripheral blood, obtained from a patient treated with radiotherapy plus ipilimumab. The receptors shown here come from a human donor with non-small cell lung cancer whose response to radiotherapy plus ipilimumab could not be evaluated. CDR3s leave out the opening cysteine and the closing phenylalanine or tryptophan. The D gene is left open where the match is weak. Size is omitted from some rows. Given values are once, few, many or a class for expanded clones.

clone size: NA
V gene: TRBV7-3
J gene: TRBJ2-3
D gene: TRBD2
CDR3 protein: ASSLRLAGISTDTQY

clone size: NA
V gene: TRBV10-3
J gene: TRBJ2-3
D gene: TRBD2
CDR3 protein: AISPGLEASTDTQY

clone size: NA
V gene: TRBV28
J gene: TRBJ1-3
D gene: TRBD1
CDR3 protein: ASSLPRGNDVGNTIY

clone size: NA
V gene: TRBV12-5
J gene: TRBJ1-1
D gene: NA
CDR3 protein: ASGERDSNTEAF

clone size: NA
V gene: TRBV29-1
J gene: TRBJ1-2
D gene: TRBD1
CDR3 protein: SVDSTDREGGYT

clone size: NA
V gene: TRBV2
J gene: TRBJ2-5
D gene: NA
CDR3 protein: ASSDLREETQY

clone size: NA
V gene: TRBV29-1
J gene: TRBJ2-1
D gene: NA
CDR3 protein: SVELGSSYNEQF

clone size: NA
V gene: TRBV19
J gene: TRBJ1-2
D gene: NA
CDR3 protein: ASSIQNNYGYT

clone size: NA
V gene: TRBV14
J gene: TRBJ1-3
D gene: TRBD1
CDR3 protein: ASSAQGALGNTIY

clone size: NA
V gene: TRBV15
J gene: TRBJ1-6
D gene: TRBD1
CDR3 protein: ATSRELLTGNNSPLH

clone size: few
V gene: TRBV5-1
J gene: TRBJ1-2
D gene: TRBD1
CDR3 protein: ASSKGQGDGYT

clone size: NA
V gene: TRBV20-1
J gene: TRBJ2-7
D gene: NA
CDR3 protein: SAEGRYEQY

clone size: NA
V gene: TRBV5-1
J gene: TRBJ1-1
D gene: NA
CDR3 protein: ASSFPPTEAF

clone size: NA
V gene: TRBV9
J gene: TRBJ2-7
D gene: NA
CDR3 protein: ASSTGTGAYEQY

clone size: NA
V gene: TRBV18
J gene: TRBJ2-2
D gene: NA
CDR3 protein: ASSRLTGNTGELF

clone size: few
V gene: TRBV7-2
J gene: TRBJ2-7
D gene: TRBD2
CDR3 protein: ASRLAGAGYEQY

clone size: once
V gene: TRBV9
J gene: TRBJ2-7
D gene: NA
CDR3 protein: ASSVGWGPEQY

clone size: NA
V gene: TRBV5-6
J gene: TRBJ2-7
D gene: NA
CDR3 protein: ASSRKPGSEQY

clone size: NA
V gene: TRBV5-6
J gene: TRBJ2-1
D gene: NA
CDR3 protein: ASTGVAGIRMLF

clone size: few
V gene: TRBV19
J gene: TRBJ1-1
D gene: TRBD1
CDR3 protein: ASSLGTETEAF

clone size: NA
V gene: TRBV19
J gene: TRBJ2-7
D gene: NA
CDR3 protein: ASSIGSSYEQY

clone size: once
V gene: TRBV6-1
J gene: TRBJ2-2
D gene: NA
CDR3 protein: ASSEPGLTGELF

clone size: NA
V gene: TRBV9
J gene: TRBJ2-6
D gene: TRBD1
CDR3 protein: ASSSLTGNSGANVLT

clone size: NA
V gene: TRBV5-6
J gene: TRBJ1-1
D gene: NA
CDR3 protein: ASSLRAGSNTEAF

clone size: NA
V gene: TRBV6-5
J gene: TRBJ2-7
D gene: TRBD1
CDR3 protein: ASSAFGTELYEQY

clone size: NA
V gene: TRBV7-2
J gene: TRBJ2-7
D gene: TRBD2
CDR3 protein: ASSSRAGVGYEQY

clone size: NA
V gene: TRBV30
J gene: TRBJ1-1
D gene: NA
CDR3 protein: AWSVEDSSFTEAF

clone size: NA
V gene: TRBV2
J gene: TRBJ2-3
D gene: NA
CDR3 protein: ASRTMTGEKLPDTQY

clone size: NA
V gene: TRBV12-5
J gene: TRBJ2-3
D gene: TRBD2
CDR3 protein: ASGLPSGSYIDTQY

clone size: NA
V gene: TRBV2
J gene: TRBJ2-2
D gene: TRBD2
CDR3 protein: ASSEALVAGGPDTGELF

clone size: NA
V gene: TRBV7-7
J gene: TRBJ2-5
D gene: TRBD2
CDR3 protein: ASSLGEGTETQY

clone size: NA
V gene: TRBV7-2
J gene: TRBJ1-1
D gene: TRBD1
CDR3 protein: ASSHRGNTEAF

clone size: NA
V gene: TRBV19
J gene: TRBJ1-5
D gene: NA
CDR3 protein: ASSWRVNNQPQH

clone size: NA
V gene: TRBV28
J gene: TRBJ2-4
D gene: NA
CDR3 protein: ASSLGATAKNIQY

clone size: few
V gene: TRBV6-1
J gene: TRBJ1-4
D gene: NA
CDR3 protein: ASSDRTLRGEKLF

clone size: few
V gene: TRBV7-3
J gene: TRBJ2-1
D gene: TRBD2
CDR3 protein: ASSLVASGRSGEQF

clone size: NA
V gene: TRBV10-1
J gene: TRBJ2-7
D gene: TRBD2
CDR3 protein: ASTGTRGSEQY

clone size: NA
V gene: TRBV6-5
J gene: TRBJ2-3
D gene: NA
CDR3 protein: ASRSGFGSTDTQY

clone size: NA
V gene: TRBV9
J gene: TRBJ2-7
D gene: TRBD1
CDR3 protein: ASSLSGQHYEQY

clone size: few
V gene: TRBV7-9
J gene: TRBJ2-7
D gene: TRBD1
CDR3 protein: ASSLARGTGRNEQY

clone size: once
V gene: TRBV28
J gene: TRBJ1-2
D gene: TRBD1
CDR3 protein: ASSTHRGRGGYT

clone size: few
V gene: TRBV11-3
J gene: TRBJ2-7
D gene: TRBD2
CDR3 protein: ASSFGLAGVREQY

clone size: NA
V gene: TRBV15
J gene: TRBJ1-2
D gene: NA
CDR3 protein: ATSGPECGGYGYT

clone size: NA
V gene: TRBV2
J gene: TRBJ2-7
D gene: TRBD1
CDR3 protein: ASSRRTGIAYEQY

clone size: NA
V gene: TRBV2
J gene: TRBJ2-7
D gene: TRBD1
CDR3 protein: ASRLQGAGSYEQY

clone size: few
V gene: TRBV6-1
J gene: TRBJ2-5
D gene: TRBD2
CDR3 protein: ASSPQRGESETQY

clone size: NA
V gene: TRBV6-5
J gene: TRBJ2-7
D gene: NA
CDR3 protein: ASRGWASDTYEQY

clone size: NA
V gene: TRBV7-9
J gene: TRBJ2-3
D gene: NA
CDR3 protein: ASSKREADTQY